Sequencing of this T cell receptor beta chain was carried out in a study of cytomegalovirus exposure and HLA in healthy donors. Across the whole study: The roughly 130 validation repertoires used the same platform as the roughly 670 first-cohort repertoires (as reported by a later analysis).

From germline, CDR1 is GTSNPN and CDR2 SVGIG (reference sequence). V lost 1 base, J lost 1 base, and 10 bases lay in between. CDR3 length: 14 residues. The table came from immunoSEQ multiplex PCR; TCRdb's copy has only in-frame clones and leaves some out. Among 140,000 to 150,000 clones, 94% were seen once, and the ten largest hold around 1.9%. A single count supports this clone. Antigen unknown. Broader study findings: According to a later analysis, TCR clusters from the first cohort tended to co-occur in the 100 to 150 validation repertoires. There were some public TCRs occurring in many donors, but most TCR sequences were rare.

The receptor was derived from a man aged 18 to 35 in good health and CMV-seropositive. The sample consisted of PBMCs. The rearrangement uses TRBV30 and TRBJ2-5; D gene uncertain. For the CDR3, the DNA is TGTGCCTGGAGTGGGGTGGGCGCCCAAGAGACCCAGTACTTC. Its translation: CAWSGVGAQETQYF.